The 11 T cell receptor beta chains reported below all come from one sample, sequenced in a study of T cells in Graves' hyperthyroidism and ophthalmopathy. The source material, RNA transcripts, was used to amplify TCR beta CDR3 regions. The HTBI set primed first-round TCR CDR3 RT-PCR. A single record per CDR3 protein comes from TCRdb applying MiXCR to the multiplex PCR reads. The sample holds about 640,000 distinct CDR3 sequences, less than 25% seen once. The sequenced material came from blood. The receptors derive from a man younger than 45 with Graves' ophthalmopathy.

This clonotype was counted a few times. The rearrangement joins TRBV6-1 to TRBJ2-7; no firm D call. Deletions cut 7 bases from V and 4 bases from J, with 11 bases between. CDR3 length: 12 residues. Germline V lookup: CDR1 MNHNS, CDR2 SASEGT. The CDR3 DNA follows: TGTGCCAGCACTTCCCCGGCTTACGAGCAGTACTTC. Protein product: CASTSPAYEQYF.

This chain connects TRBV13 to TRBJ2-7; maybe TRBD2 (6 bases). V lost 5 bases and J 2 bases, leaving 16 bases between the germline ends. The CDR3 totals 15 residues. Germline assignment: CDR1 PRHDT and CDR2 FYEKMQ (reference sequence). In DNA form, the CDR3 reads TGTGCCAGCAGCGATTCGGGACTCCGACCCTACGAGCAGTACTTC. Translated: CASSDSGLRPYEQYF.

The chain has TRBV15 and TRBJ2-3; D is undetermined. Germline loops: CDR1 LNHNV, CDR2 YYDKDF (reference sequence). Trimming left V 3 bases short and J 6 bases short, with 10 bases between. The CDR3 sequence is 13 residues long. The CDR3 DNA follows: TGTGCCACCAGCAGGATGGGTGGTGATACGCAGTATTTT. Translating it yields CATSRMGGDTQYF.

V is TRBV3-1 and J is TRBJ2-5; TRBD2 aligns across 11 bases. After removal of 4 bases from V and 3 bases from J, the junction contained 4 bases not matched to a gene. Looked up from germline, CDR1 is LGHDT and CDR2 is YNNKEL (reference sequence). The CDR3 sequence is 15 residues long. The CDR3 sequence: CASSRGLAEKETQYF. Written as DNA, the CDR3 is TGTGCCAGCAGCCGGGGACTAGCGGAAAAAGAGACCCAGTACTTC.

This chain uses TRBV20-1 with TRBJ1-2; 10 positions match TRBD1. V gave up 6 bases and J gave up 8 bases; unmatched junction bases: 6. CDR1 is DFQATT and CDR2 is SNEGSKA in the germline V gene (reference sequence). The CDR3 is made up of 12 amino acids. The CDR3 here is CSAPDRGLGYTF. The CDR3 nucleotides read TGCAGTGCGCCGGACAGGGGGTTAGGCTACACCTTC.

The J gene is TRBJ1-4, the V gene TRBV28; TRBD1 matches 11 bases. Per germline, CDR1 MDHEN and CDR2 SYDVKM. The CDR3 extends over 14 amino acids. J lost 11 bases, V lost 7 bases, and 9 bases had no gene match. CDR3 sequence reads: CASTPDRGPQKLFF. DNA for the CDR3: TGTGCCAGCACCCCGGACAGGGGGCCTCAGAAACTGTTTTTT. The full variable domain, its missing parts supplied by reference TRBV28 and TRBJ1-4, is DVKVTQSSRYLVKRTGEKVFLECVQDMDHENMFWYRQDPGLGLRLIYFSYDVKMKEKGDIPEGYSVSREKKERFSLILESASTNQTSMYLCASTPDRGPQKLFFGSGTQLSVL.

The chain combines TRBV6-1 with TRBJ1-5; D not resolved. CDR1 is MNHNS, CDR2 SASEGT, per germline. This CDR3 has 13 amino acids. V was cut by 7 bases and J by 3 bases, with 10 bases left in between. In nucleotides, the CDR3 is TGTGCCAGCACAGGAGTCAACAATCAGCCCCAGCATTTT. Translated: CASTGVNNQPQHF.

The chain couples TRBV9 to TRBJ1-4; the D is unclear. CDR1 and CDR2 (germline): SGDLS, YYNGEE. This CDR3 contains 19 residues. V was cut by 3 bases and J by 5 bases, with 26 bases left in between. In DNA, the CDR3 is TGTGCCAGCAGCGACCCAAAGAGAGGTTCAGGAGCCGAAAATGAAAAACTGTTTTTT. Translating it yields CASSDPKRGSGAENEKLFF.

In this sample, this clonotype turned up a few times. CDR3 amino acids: CASSQPSGAGTDTQYF. CDR3 nucleotide sequence: TGCGCCAGCAGCCAGCCAAGCGGGGCCGGCACAGATACGCAGTATTTT. V gene TRBV5-1 combines with J gene TRBJ2-3; TRBD2 matches at 7 bases. With 4 bases clipped from V and 1 base from J, the junction kept 9 bases outside the gene matches. CDR3 size: 16 residues. Germline lookup yields CDR1 SGHRS and CDR2 YFSETQ.

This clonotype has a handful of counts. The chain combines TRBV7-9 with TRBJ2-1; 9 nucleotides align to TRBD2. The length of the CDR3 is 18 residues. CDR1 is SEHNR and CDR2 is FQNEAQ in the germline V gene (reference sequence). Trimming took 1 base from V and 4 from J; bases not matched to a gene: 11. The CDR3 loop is CASSLGLAGTRGYNEQFF. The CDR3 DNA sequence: TGTGCCAGCAGCTTAGGCCTAGCGGGAACTCGGGGGTACAATGAGCAGTTCTTC.

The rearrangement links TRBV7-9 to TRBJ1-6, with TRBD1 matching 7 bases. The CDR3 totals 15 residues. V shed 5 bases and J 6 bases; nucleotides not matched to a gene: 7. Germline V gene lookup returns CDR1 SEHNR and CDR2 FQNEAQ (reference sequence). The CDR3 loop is CASSPSTGRNSPLHF. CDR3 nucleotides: TGTGCCAGCAGCCCGTCGACAGGGCGTAATTCACCCCTCCACTTT.